Included here is one T cell receptor (beta chain) sequence, with context. What it binds is not known. The sample belongs to a study of cytomegalovirus exposure and HLA in healthy donors. In the study overall: Unique TCRs numbering 75 million to 95 million, obtained from HLA-typed donors, made up an early data release. Membership in the Caucasian-associated ancestry cluster was found for around four fifths of 398 genotyped donors. Study findings and constraints: Specificity of three CMV-associated chains for CMV antigens was verified in vitro. There were some public TCRs occurring in many donors, but most TCR sequences were rare.

PCR was performed using 60 Vbeta and 13 Jbeta primers. The protocol was immunoSEQ multiplex PCR, while the TCRdb copy is restricted to in-frame clones and leaves out a portion. The sample has approximately 130,000 clones, over 75% seen once. The TCR sequence derives from a man in his forties or fifties in good health and CMV-seronegative. The sample comprised PBMCs.

DNA for the CDR3: TGTGCCTGGATCGTAGGGGGCACTGAAGCTTTCTTT. This translates into CAWIVGGTEAFF. The chain uses TRBV30 and TRBJ1-1, with D perhaps matching TRBD1 (6 bases). The germline CDR1 and CDR2 sequences are GTSNPN and SVGIG (reference sequence). Trimming cost V 4 bases and J 4 bases, with 10 bases left between them. The CDR3 has 12 amino acids.